Listed here are 21 T cell receptor beta chains from one sample, sequenced in a study of blood T cell repertoires in COVID-19. This table comes from immunoSEQ multiplex PCR, and its TCRdb copy is limited to in-frame clones, with some not included. The table has 240,000 or so clones, approximately 90% seen once. The sequenced sample consisted of PBMCs or T cells enriched from blood (not recorded which). The receptors shown here come from a middle-aged man who had recovered from COVID-19.

This clone was seen more than once but under ten times. The chain has TRBV2 and TRBJ2-5; TRBD1 matches 9 bases. Germline CDR1 reads SNHLY; CDR2 reads FYNNEI. With 8 bases clipped from V and 4 bases from J, the junction kept 5 bases outside the gene matches. The CDR3 is made up of 13 amino acids. CDR3 coding DNA: TGTGCCAGCCGGACAGGGGCTCCAGAGACCCAGTACTTC. It specifies CASRTGAPETQYF.

This rearrangement joins TRBV7-6 to TRBJ2-2; 9 bases agree with TRBD2. This CDR3 has 17 residues. The germline V gene has CDR1 SGHVS and CDR2 FNYEAQ. V was pared by 11 bases and J by 0 bases, with 13 bases of the junction left unmatched. CDR3 in DNA: TGTGCCTTCCCTGTCGCTAGCGGGATCGCGAACACCGGGGAGCTGTTTTTT. This sequence encodes CAFPVASGIANTGELFF.

The V and J genes are TRBV7-3 and TRBJ2-7; weak D call: TRBD2 (5 bases). The ends were cut back, 2 bases at V and 5 bases at J, with 13 bases in the middle. Looked up from germline, CDR1 is SGHTA and CDR2 is FQGTGA. The CDR3 runs 14 residues. CDR3: CASSLSEGLNEQYF. CDR3 nucleotides: TGTGCCAGCAGCTTATCAGAGGGATTGAACGAGCAGTACTTC.

The V and J genes are TRBV7-7 and TRBJ2-7, with a weak D call TRBD1 (5 bases). In germline, CDR1 is SSHAT, CDR2 FNYEAQ (reference sequence). V dropped 5 bases and J dropped 2 bases, with 13 bases sitting between them. The CDR3 contains 14 residues. Written as DNA, the CDR3 is TGTGCCAGCAGCCCCAACACAGGCGCCTACGAGCAGTACTTC. It translates to CASSPNTGAYEQYF.

The chain is built from TRBV4-1 and TRBJ2-1, with TRBD2 identical over 10 bases. Germline V gene data show CDR1 as MGHRA and CDR2 as YSYEKL. The V and J ends lost 2 bases and 5 bases, in that order; junction bases with no gene match: 9. The CDR3 totals 17 residues. The chain's CDR3 is CASSQPLTGLANNEQFF. CDR3 DNA sequence: TGCGCCAGCAGCCAACCCCTAACGGGACTAGCGAACAATGAGCAGTTCTTC.

The chain is built from TRBV28 and TRBJ2-7, with TRBD1 identical over 9 bases. This CDR3 is built from 14 residues. V was pared by 6 bases and J by 1 base, with 4 bases of the junction left unmatched. CDR1 and CDR2 (germline): MDHEN, SYDVKM. The CDR3 loop reads CASRGQGRSYEQYF. In nucleotides, the CDR3 is TGTGCCAGCAGAGGACAGGGGCGATCCTACGAGCAGTACTTC.

The rearrangement links TRBV19 to TRBJ1-2; D is ambiguous. The CDR3 is 15 amino acids. The germline V gene encodes CDR1 LNHDA and CDR2 SQIVND (reference sequence). V lost 4 bases and J 6 bases, leaving 18 bases between the germline ends. As DNA, the CDR3 is TGTGCCAGTAGTACCCAATACCACAGCTTAGATGGCTACACCTTC. It yields the protein CASSTQYHSLDGYTF.

The gene calls are TRBV3-1 (or the pseudogene TRBV3-2) and TRBJ2-3, with 11 bases lining up with TRBD2. This CDR3 has 21 residues. J gave up 6 bases and V 0 bases, and 20 bases lay outside the gene matches. The V gene's germline CDR1 is LGHDT and CDR2 YNNKEL (reference sequence). This CDR3 reads CASSQDRDGETSGTLGDTQYF. CDR3 sequence (DNA): TGTGCCAGCAGCCAAGATAGGGACGGAGAGACTAGCGGGACCCTGGGGGATACGCAGTATTTT.

This clone showed up many times. The gene calls are TRBV11-3 and TRBJ2-3, with 7 bases that match TRBD2. The V gene end was trimmed by 3 bases and the J gene end by 4 bases; junction bases not matched to a gene: 10. The V gene's germline CDR1 is SGHNT and CDR2 YENEEA. The CDR3 runs to 16 residues. CDR3 amino acids: CASSFRRGNSPDTQYF. The DNA for the CDR3 is TGTGCCAGCAGCTTTAGGCGGGGGAACTCTCCAGATACGCAGTATTTT.

This rearrangement joins TRBV11-2 to TRBJ2-7, with 8 bases matching TRBD1. The CDR3 has 16 residues. With V trimmed by 1 base and J by 2 bases, 7 bases remained unmatched. The V gene's germline CDR1 is SGHAT and CDR2 FQNNGV. CDR3 residues: CASSLVWDRSTYEQYF. The DNA of the CDR3 is TGTGCCAGCAGCTTAGTATGGGACAGGTCGACCTACGAGCAGTACTTC. The full variable domain, completed using reference TRBV11-2 and TRBJ2-7, is EAGVAQSPRYKIIEKRQSVAFWCNPISGHATLYWYQQILGQGPKLLIQFQNNGVVDDSQLPKDRFSAERLKGVDSTLKIQPAKLEDSAVYLCASSLVWDRSTYEQYFGPGTRLTVT.

The chain carries TRBV2 and TRBJ1-4, with TRBD1 identical over 9 bases. V gave up 8 bases and J gave up 6 bases; unmatched junction bases: 4. Germline lookup yields CDR1 SNHLY and CDR2 FYNNEI. The CDR3 has 13 residues. CDR3 in amino acids: CASCRDRDEKLFF. The CDR3 nucleotides are TGTGCCAGCTGCCGGGACAGGGATGAAAAACTGTTTTTT.

The chain combines TRBV5-1 with TRBJ2-5; the match to TRBD2 covers 8 bases. The CDR3 runs 15 residues. Germline V gives CDR1 SGHRS, CDR2 YFSETQ. Trimming took 1 base from V and 5 from J; bases not matched to a gene: 7. CDR3 loop: CASSLRGGAEETQYF. CDR3 sequence (DNA): TGCGCCAGCAGCTTGCGGGGGGGCGCAGAGGAGACCCAGTACTTC. Full variable domain (outside the CDR3, taken from reference TRBV5-1 and TRBJ2-5): KAGVTQTPRYLIKTRGQQVTLSCSPISGHRSVSWYQQTPGQGLQFLFEYFSETQRNKGNFPGRFSGRQFSNSRSEMNVSTLELGDSALYLCASSLRGGAEETQYFGPGTRLLVL.

This chain uses TRBV7-6 with TRBJ1-1; D gene ambiguous. V lost 4 bases and J lost 1, with 7 bases in between. The CDR3 runs to 13 residues. The V gene's germline CDR1 is SGHVS and CDR2 FNYEAQ. The CDR3 nucleotides read TGTGCCAGCAGCTCGACACAGAACACTGAAGCTTTCTTT. Protein sequence: CASSSTQNTEAFF.

The chain has TRBV5-1 and TRBJ1-1; 7 bases fit TRBD1. J lost 1 base, V lost 3 bases, and 6 bases had no gene match. This CDR3 is 15 amino acids long. The germline V gene has CDR1 SGHRS and CDR2 YFSETQ. The CDR3 here is CASSSLTGRNTEAFF. For the CDR3, the DNA is TGCGCCAGCAGCTCCCTGACAGGGAGGAACACTGAAGCTTTCTTT.

This chain links TRBV18 with TRBJ1-1; 7 bases line up with TRBD1. With V trimmed by 4 bases and J by 7 bases, 9 bases remained unmatched. Germline CDR1 KGHSH, CDR2 LQKENI. This CDR3 is built from 14 residues. The CDR3 is CASSRTLTGDEAFF. CDR3 DNA sequence: TGTGCCAGCTCACGAACGCTAACAGGGGATGAAGCTTTCTTT.

The chain employs TRBV6-1 and TRBJ1-4; 10 nucleotides match TRBD1. Per germline, CDR1 MNHNS and CDR2 SASEGT. V lost 6 bases, J lost 5 bases, and 9 bases stayed unmatched. There are 16 residues in the CDR3. The CDR3 sequence is CASSEPPGQGNEKLFF. DNA of the CDR3: TGTGCCAGCAGCGAACCACCGGGACAGGGGAATGAAAAACTGTTTTTT.

The chain uses TRBV28 and TRBJ2-5; 7 nucleotides line up with TRBD1. The CDR3 has 16 residues. Trimming took 3 bases from V and 4 from J; bases not matched to a gene: 11. Germline V gene sequence: CDR1 MDHEN, CDR2 SYDVKM. The CDR3 sequence: CASSLENRGPSETQYF. Here the CDR3 DNA reads TGTGCCAGCAGTTTGGAAAACAGGGGCCCCTCAGAGACCCAGTACTTC. Combining the CDR3 with reference TRBV28 and TRBJ2-5 gives the whole variable domain DVKVTQSSRYLVKRTGEKVFLECVQDMDHENMFWYRQDPGLGLRLIYFSYDVKMKEKGDIPEGYSVSREKKERFSLILESASTNQTSMYLCASSLENRGPSETQYFGPGTRLLVL.

This chain joins TRBV12-5 and TRBJ2-2, with D tentatively TRBD1 (6 bases). V lost 8 bases, J lost 4 bases, and 14 bases lay in between. Germline-derived CDR1 and CDR2 are LGHNT and FRNRAP. The CDR3 runs 14 residues. The CDR3 region is CASNREGLTGELFF. As DNA, the CDR3 is TGTGCTAGTAACAGGGAAGGACTCACCGGGGAGCTGTTTTTT.

Here the CDR3 DNA reads TGTGCCAGCAGCTTAGGGACATTTGCTGGCTACACCTTC. Protein sequence: CASSLGTFAGYTF. V and J are TRBV7-9 and TRBJ1-2, with D perhaps matching TRBD1 (5 bases). V was shortened by 1 base and J by 7 bases, with 10 bases between the two germline ends. Germline V gene data show CDR1 as SEHNR and CDR2 as FQNEAQ (reference sequence). The CDR3 is 13 residues long. Full variable domain (outside the CDR3, taken from reference TRBV7-9 and TRBJ1-2): DTGVSQNPRHKITKRGQNVTFRCDPISEHNRLYWYRQTLGQGPEFLTYFQNEAQLEKSRLLSDRFSAERPKGSFSTLEIQRTEQGDSAMYLCASSLGTFAGYTFGSGTRLTVV.

The V and J genes are TRBV13 and TRBJ2-7, with D tentatively TRBD2 (6 bases). The germline gives CDR1 PRHDT, CDR2 FYEKMQ (reference sequence). The CDR3 contains 15 residues. V was pared by 5 bases and J by 2 bases, with 16 bases between. This CDR3 is CASSLGLRTAYEQYF. The CDR3 DNA reads as TGTGCCAGCAGCCTGGGACTCAGAACCGCCTACGAGCAGTACTTC.

This clone was seen once. V is TRBV7-9 and J is TRBJ2-4, with TRBD1 as a possible D gene (6 bases). Per germline, CDR1 SEHNR and CDR2 FQNEAQ (reference sequence). This CDR3 has 15 amino acids. The ends were cut back, 4 bases at V and 10 bases at J, with 20 bases in the middle. This CDR3 reads CASSYPPRGGTIQYF. The DNA for the CDR3 is TGTGCCAGCAGCTACCCCCCCCGAGGGGGTACGATTCAGTACTTC.